The rows below give T cell receptor beta chains drawn from one sample of a study of siplizumab effects on memory and regulatory T cells. Repertoires were generated with immunoSEQ multiplex PCR, while TCRdb's copy carries only in-frame clones and drops some. The sample gives 99,000 or so clones, roughly 92% of which show up once; approximately 0.62% is in the top ten. Input material: Tregs sorted from blood. The source is a human donor in good health. CDR3s include the opening cysteine and the closing phenylalanine or tryptophan. The order of the fields is clone size, D gene, V gene, J gene, CDR3 protein, CDR3 DNA. D genes are given only for firm matches. Some rows mark clone size as missing; the rest say once, few, many or name a class of expanded clone.

-	-	TRBV5-4	TRBJ1-2	CASTQWISYGYTF	TGTGCCAGCACCCAGTGGATTTCCTATGGCTACACCTTC
-	-	TRBV19	TRBJ1-1	CASSIWVGVNTEAFF	TGTGCCAGTAGTATCTGGGTAGGGGTGAACACTGAAGCTTTCTTT
-	-	TRBV7-8	TRBJ1-4	CASSLGGGANEKLFF	TGTGCCAGCAGCTTAGGTGGAGGGGCTAATGAAAAACTGTTTTTT
-	-	TRBV7-8	TRBJ1-4	CASSSHQGVREKLFF	TGTGCCAGCAGCTCCCACCAGGGCGTTCGGGAAAAACTGTTTTTT
-	TRBD1	TRBV23-1	TRBJ1-4	CASSRRQTGNNEKLFF	TGCGCCAGCAGTCGGCGACAGACAGGGAATAATGAAAAACTGTTTTTT
-	-	TRBV11-3	TRBJ2-1	CASSLWGDGYNEQFF	TGTGCCAGCAGCTTATGGGGGGACGGTTACAATGAGCAGTTCTTC
-	-	TRBV5-6	TRBJ2-3	CASSWDFFSTDTQYF	TGTGCCAGCAGCTGGGACTTTTTCAGCACAGATACGCAGTATTTT
-	TRBD1	TRBV19	TRBJ2-1	CASSSSGTGGYNEQFF	TGTGCCAGTAGTTCCTCCGGGACAGGGGGCTACAATGAGCAGTTCTTC
-	-	TRBV7-9	TRBJ2-1	CASSPTYDYNEQFF	TGTGCCAGCAGCCCAACGTACGACTACAATGAGCAGTTCTTC
once	-	TRBV6-5	TRBJ2-2	CASSRDTHTGELFF	TGTGCCAGCAGTAGGGACACCCACACCGGGGAGCTGTTTTTT
-	-	TRBV21-1	TRBJ1-2	CASSDCRGYGYTF	TGTGCCAGCAGCGATTGTCGGGGCTATGGCTACACCTTC
-	-	TRBV4-2	TRBJ1-5	CASSQVALGRNQPQHF	TGTGCCAGCAGCCAGGTAGCGTTGGGCCGGAATCAGCCCCAGCATTTT
-	-	TRBV10-3	TRBJ1-3	CAITDSPGNTIYF	TGTGCCATCACGGATTCACCTGGAAACACCATATATTTT
-	-	TRBV18	TRBJ1-2	CASSSTTFREDGHGYTF	TGTGCCAGCTCATCAACTACATTCCGGGAGGATGGACATGGCTACACCTTC
-	TRBD1	TRBV4-2	TRBJ1-1	CASSHLTGYAFF	TGTGCCAGCAGCCACCTGACAGGGTACGCTTTCTTT
-	-	TRBV5-1	TRBJ1-1	CASEGLDTEAFF	TGCGCCAGCGAAGGGTTGGACACTGAAGCTTTCTTT
-	-	TRBV15	TRBJ2-7	CATSRDIGDDEQYF	TGTGCCACCAGCAGAGATATCGGGGATGACGAGCAGTACTTC
-	-	TRBV4-3	TRBJ2-2	CASSPGVYTGELFF	TGCGCCAGCAGCCCTGGGGTTTACACCGGGGAGCTGTTTTTT
few	TRBD2	TRBV5-6	TRBJ2-1	CASSSGLAGGNEQFF	TGTGCCAGCAGCTCGGGACTAGCGGGAGGGAATGAGCAGTTCTTC
-	-	TRBV5-1	TRBJ2-5	CASGEETQYF	TGCGCCAGCGGGGAAGAGACCCAGTACTTC
-	TRBD1	TRBV18	TRBJ1-1	CASSRTGPYVAFF	TGTGCCAGCTCACGGACAGGCCCCTACGTAGCTTTCTTT
-	TRBD1	TRBV5-1	TRBJ2-3	CASRVRTGGFTDTQYF	TGCGCCAGCAGGGTTCGAACAGGGGGATTTACAGATACGCAGTATTTT
-	-	TRBV11-2	TRBJ2-3	CASSSGVSSTDTQYF	TGTGCCAGCAGCTCGGGCGTCTCGAGCACAGATACGCAGTATTTT